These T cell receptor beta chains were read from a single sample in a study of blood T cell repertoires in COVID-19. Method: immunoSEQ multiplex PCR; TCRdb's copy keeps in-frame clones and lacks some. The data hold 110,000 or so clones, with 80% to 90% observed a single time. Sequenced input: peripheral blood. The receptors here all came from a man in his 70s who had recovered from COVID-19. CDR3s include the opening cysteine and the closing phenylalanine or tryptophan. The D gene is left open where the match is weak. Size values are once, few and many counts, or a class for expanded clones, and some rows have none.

DNA: TGTGCCAGCAGTTTAGTAGGAGTTAACTATGGCTACACCTTC
CDR3: CASSLVGVNYGYTF
size: NA
J: TRBJ1-2
V: TRBV28
D: NA

DNA: TGTGCCAGCAGCAACAGGTTCGCAGATACGCAGTATTTT
CDR3: CASSNRFADTQYF
size: NA
J: TRBJ2-3
V: TRBV5-6
D: NA

DNA: TGTGCCAGCAGTTCTCTGGACAGGTGGGATGGCTACACCTTC
CDR3: CASSSLDRWDGYTF
size: NA
J: TRBJ1-2
V: TRBV27
D: TRBD1

DNA: TGCGCCAGCAAGGGACAGGAGAACACTGAAGCTTTCTTT
CDR3: CASKGQENTEAFF
size: few
J: TRBJ1-1
V: TRBV5-1
D: TRBD1

DNA: TGCGCCAGCAGCTTGGCGGGAGGGCCTGTCGAGCAGTACTTC
CDR3: CASSLAGGPVEQYF
size: NA
J: TRBJ2-7
V: TRBV5-1
D: TRBD2

DNA: TGTGCCAGCAGCTTAACACTAGCGGGAGTCACCGGGGAGCTGTTTTTT
CDR3: CASSLTLAGVTGELFF
size: NA
J: TRBJ2-2
V: TRBV11-2
D: TRBD2

DNA: TGTGCCAGCAGCCCCACGGTCTCTGGAAACACCATATATTTT
CDR3: CASSPTVSGNTIYF
size: once
J: TRBJ1-3
V: TRBV27
D: NA

DNA: TGTGCCAGCAGTCCTCAGGGCCCCTACGAGCAGTACTTC
CDR3: CASSPQGPYEQYF
size: NA
J: TRBJ2-7
V: TRBV27
D: NA

DNA: TGCGCCAGCAGCCGGGACAGCCGTAATGAAAAACTGTTTTTT
CDR3: CASSRDSRNEKLFF
size: NA
J: TRBJ1-4
V: TRBV10-2
D: TRBD1

DNA: TGTGCCAGCAGCTTTAAGCGGGGCTCCTACGAGCAGTACTTC
CDR3: CASSFKRGSYEQYF
size: few
J: TRBJ2-7
V: TRBV5-4
D: TRBD2

DNA: TGTGCCAGCTCACCAACGAGACACAGCGAGACCCAGTACTTC
CDR3: CASSPTRHSETQYF
size: NA
J: TRBJ2-5
V: TRBV18
D: NA

DNA: TGTGCCAGCAGTTTAAGTATGAGGTTAGGGGACACCTTC
CDR3: CASSLSMRLGDTF
size: NA
J: TRBJ1-2
V: TRBV28
D: NA

DNA: TGTGCCAGCAGCGAACAATCCGGGACAGGGTTCGATGAGCAGTTCTTC
CDR3: CASSEQSGTGFDEQFF
size: once
J: TRBJ2-1
V: TRBV9
D: TRBD1

DNA: TGTGCCTGGAGTGTACAGGGACAAGACATTCAGTACTTC
CDR3: CAWSVQGQDIQYF
size: NA
J: TRBJ2-4
V: TRBV30
D: NA

DNA: TGTGCCAGCACCCTACCGAGGAGGGGACGGAAACTGTTTTTT
CDR3: CASTLPRRGRKLFF
size: NA
J: TRBJ1-4
V: TRBV2
D: NA

DNA: TGCGCCAGCAGCGTGGGACAGGGAAGGGCGCCTAATGAAAAACTGTTTTTT
CDR3: CASSVGQGRAPNEKLFF
size: NA
J: TRBJ1-4
V: TRBV5-1
D: TRBD1

DNA: TGCGCCAGCAGCCTCGGACAGCTCCAAGAGACCCAGTACTTC
CDR3: CASSLGQLQETQYF
size: NA
J: TRBJ2-5
V: TRBV5-1
D: NA

DNA: TGTGCCAGCAGTCGAAGGGGACAGGGAGTCTACGAGCAGTACTTC
CDR3: CASSRRGQGVYEQYF
size: NA
J: TRBJ2-7
V: TRBV6-5
D: TRBD1

DNA: TGCGCCAGCAGCTTCCAAGGGGCGGTAAATCAGCCCCAGCATTTT
CDR3: CASSFQGAVNQPQHF
size: NA
J: TRBJ1-5
V: TRBV5-1
D: NA

DNA: TGTGCCAGCAGCCTGACAGGGGACGCCTACAATGAGCAGTTCTTC
CDR3: CASSLTGDAYNEQFF
size: NA
J: TRBJ2-1
V: TRBV7-3
D: TRBD1

DNA: TGTGCCAGCACCCCCGGGGACAGTCGTTCGCAGACCATATATTTT
CDR3: CASTPGDSRSQTIYF
size: NA
J: TRBJ1-3
V: TRBV28
D: TRBD1

DNA: TGTGCCAGTACCCCCTACGGACCAGAGGGCACTGAAGCTTTCTTT
CDR3: CASTPYGPEGTEAFF
size: once
J: TRBJ1-1
V: TRBV19
D: NA

DNA: TGTGCCAGCAGTTTACACCAGACAGATACGCAGTATTTT
CDR3: CASSLHQTDTQYF
size: NA
J: TRBJ2-3
V: TRBV12-3/TRBV12-4
D: NA